This TCR beta chain was sequenced in a study of blood T cell repertoires in COVID-19. Study-level information: Acute and convalescent COVID-19 specimens originated in the United States, Italy and Spain.

Sequenced by immunoSEQ multiplex PCR; TCRdb stores in-frame clones only, minus some. The sample lists about 180,000 clones; around 88% were seen once. Germline V gene sequence: CDR1 SGHTA, CDR2 FQGTGA. The CDR3 is 14 residues long. V lost 2 bases and J lost 7; bases outside the gene matches: 5. This clone was picked up one time. V gene TRBV7-3 combines with J gene TRBJ2-3; 8 bases are a match to TRBD2. Material for sequencing was PBMCs or T cells enriched from blood (not recorded which). This sequence was found in a woman aged 25 to 39 who had recovered from COVID-19. CDR3 sequence (DNA): TGTGCCAGCAGCTTAGGGACTAGTCTGAATACGCAGTATTTT. This codes for CASSLGTSLNTQYF.